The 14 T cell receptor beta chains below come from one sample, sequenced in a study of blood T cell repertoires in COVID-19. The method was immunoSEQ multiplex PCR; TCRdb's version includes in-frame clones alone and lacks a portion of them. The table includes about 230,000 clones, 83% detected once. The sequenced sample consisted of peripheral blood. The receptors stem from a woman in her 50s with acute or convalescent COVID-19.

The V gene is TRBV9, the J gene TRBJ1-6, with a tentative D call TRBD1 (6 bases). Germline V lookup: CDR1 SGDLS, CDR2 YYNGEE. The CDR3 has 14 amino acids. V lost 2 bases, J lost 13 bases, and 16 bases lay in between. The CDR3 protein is CASSVAGTPSPLHF. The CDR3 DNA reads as TGTGCCAGCAGCGTCGCCGGGACACCAAGTCCCCTCCACTTT. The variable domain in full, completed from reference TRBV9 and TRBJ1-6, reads DSGVTQTPKHLITATGQRVTLRCSPRSGDLSVYWYQQSLDQGLQFLIQYYNGEERAKGNILERFSAQQFPDLHSELNLSSLELGDSALYFCASSVAGTPSPLHFGNGTRLTVT.

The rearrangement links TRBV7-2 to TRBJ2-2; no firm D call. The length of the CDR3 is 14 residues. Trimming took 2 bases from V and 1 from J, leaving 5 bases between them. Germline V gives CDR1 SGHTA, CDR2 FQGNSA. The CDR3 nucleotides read TGTGCCAGCAGCTTATTCCAGAACACCGGGGAGCTGTTTTTT. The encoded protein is CASSLFQNTGELFF.

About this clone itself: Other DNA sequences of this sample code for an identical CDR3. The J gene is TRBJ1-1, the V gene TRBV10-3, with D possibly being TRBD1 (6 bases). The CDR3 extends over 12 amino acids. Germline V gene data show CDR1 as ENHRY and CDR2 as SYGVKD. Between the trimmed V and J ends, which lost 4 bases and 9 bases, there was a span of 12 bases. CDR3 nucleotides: TGTGCCATCAGTGTAAACAGGGATCAAGCTTTCTTT. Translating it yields CAISVNRDQAFF.

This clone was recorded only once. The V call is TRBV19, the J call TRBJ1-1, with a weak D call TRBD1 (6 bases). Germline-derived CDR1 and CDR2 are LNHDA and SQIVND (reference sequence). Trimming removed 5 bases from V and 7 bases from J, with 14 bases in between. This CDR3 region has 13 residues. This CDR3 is CASSLNQGIEAFF. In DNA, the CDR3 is TGTGCCAGTAGTCTAAATCAGGGGATTGAAGCTTTCTTT.

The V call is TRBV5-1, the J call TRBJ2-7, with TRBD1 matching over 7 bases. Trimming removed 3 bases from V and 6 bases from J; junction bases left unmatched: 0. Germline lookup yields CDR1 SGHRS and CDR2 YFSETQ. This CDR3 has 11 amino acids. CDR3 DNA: TGCGCCAGCAGCTGGGACAGCGAGCAGTACTTC. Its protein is CASSWDSEQYF.

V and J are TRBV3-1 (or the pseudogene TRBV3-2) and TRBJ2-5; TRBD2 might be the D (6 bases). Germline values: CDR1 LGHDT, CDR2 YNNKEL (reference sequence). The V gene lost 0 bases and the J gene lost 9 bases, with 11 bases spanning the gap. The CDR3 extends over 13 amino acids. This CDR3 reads CASSQDNRRAQYF. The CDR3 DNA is TGTGCCAGCAGCCAAGATAATAGGAGGGCCCAGTACTTC.

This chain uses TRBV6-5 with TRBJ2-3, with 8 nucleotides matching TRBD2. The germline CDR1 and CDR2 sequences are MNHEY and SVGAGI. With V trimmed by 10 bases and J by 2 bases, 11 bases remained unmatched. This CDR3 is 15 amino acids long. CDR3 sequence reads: CATHGTGGFTDTQYF. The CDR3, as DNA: TGTGCCACCCACGGGACGGGGGGGTTCACAGATACGCAGTATTTT.

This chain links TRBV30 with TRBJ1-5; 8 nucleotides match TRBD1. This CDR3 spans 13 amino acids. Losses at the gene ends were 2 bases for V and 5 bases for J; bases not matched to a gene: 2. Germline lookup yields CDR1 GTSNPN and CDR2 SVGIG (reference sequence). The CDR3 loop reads CAWSPGGDQPQHF. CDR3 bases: TGTGCCTGGAGTCCAGGGGGCGATCAGCCCCAGCATTTT.

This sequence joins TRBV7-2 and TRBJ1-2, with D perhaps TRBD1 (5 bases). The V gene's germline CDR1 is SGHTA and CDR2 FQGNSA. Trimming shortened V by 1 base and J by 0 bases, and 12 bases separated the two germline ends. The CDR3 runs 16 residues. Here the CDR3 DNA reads TGTGCCAGCAGCTTAGTAGGGACTGCGGCTAACTATGGCTACACCTTC. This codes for CASSLVGTAANYGYTF.

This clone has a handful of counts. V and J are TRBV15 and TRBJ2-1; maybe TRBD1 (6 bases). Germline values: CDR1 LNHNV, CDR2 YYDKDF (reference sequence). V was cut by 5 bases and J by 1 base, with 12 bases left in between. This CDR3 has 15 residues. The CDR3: CATSPEQGSYNEQFF. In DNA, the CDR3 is TGTGCCACCAGCCCCGAACAGGGATCCTACAATGAGCAGTTCTTC.

CDR3 nucleotide sequence: TGTGCCAGCAGCTTAGATGGGCTAGCGGGAGTCTTGTACGAGCAGTACTTC. Its translation: CASSLDGLAGVLYEQYF. The chain couples TRBV11-2 to TRBJ2-7; 10 bases align to TRBD2. With 0 bases clipped from V and 4 bases from J, the junction kept 9 bases outside the gene matches. Germline-derived CDR1 and CDR2 are SGHAT and FQNNGV. The CDR3 loop spans 17 amino acids.

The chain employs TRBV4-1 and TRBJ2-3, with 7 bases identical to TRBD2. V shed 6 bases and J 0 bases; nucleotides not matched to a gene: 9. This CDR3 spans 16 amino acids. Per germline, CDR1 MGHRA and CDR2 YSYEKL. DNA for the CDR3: TGCGCCAGCAGAGAGACTAGCCGACCTAGCACAGATACGCAGTATTTT. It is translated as CASRETSRPSTDTQYF.

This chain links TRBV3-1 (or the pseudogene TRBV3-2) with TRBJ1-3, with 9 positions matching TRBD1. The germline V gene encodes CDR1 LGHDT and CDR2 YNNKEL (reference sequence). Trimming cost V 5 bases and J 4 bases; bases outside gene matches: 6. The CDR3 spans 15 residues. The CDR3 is CASSFGQGSGNTIYF. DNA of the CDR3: TGTGCCAGCAGCTTCGGACAGGGGAGCGGAAACACCATATATTTT.

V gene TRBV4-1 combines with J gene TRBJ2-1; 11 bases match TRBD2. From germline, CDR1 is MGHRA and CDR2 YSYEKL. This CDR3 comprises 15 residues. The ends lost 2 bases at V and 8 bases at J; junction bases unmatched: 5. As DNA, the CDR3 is TGCGCCAGCAGCCAATTTAGCGGGGGGGTTTATGAGCAGTTCTTC. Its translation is CASSQFSGGVYEQFF.